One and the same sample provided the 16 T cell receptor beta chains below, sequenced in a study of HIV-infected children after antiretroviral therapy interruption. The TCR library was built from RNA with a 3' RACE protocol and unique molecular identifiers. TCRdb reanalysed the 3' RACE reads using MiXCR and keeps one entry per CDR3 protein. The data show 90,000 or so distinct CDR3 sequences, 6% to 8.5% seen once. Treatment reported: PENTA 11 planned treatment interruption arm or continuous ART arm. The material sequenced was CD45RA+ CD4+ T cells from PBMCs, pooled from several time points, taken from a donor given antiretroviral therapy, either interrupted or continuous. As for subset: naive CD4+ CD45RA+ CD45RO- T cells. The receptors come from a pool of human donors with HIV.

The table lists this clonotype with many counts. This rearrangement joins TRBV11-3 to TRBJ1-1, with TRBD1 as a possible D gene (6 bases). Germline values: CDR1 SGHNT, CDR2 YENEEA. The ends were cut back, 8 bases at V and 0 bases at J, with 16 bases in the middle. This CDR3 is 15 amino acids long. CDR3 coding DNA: TGTGCCAGCGGCGCGGCGGGACATGTGAACACTGAAGCTTTCTTT. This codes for CASGAAGHVNTEAFF.

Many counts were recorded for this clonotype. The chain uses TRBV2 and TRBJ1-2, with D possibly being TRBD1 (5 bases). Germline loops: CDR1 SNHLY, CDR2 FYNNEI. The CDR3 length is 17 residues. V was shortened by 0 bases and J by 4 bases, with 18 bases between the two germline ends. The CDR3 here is CASSEALGAGRGYGYTF. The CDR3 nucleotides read TGTGCCAGCAGTGAAGCGTTAGGGGCAGGGAGAGGCTATGGCTACACCTTC.

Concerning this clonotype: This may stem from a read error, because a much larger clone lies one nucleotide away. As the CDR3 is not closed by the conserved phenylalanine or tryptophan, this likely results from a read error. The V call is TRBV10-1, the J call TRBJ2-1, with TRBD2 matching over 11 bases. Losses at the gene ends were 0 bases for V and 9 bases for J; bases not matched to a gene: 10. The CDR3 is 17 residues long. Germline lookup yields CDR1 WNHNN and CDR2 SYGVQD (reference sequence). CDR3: CASSESMLAGGPGEQFS. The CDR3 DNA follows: TGCGCCAGCAGTGAGTCGATGCTAGCGGGAGGACCCGGTGAGCAGTTCTCC.

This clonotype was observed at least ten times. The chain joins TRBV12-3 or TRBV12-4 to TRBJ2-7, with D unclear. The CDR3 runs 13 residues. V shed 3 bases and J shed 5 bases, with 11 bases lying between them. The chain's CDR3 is CASSFRRNHEQYF. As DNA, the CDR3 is TGTGCCAGCAGTTTTCGGCGTAACCACGAGCAGTACTTC.

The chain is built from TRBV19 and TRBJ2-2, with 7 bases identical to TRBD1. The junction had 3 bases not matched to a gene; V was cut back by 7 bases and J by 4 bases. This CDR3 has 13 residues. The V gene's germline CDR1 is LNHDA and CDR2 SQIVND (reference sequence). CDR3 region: CASTRQGTGELFF. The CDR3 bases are TGTGCCAGTACCAGACAGGGCACCGGGGAGCTGTTTTTT.

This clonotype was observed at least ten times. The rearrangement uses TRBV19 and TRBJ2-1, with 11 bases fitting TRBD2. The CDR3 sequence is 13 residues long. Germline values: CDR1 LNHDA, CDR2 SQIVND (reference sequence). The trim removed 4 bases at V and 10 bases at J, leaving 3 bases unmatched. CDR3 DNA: TGTGCCAGTAGTAGACTAGCGGGGAACGAGCAGTTCTTC. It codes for CASSRLAGNEQFF. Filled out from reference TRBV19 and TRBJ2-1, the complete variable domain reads DGGITQSPKYLFRKEGQNVTLSCEQNLNHDAMYWYRQDPGQGLRLIYYSQIVNDFQKGDIAEGYSVSREKKESFPLTVTSAQKNPTAFYLCASSRLAGNEQFFGPGTRLTVL.

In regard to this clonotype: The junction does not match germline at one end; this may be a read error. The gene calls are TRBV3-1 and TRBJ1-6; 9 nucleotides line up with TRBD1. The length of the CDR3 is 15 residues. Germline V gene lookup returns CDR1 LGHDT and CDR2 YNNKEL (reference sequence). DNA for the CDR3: TGTGCCAGCAGCCAGGGGACAGGGTCCAAATCACCCATCCACTTT. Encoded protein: CASSQGTGSKSPIHF.

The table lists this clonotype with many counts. This CDR3 reads CASSLGPASGANVLTF. The CDR3 DNA reads as TGTGCCAGCAGTTTGGGACCGGCCTCTGGGGCCAACGTCCTGACTTTC. V and J are TRBV28 and TRBJ2-6; D tentatively reads TRBD1 or TRBD2 (5 bases each). Trimming stripped 3 bases from V and 0 bases from J, with 9 bases between. The CDR3 is 16 amino acids. In germline, CDR1 is MDHEN, CDR2 SYDVKM.

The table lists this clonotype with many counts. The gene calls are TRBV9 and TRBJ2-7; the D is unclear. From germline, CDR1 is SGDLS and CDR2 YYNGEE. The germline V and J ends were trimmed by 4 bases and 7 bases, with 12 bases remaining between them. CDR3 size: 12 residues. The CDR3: CASSPTDREQYF. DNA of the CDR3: TGTGCCAGCAGCCCCACCGACCGTGAGCAGTACTTC. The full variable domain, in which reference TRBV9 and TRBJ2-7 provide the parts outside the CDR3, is DSGVTQTPKHLITATGQRVTLRCSPRSGDLSVYWYQQSLDQGLQFLIQYYNGEERAKGNILERFSAQQFPDLHSELNLSSLELGDSALYFCASSPTDREQYFGPGTRLTVT.

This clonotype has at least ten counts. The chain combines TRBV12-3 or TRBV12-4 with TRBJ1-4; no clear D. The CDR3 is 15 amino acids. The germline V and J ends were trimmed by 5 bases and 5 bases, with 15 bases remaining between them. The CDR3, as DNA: TGTGCCAGCAGTCCCCGACGGGAGAAAAATGAAAAACTGTTTTTT. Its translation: CASSPRREKNEKLFF.

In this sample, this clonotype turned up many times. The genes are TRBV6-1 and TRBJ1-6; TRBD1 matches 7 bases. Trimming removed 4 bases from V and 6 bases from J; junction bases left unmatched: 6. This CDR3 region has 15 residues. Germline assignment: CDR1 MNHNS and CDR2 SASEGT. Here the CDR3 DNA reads TGTGCCAGCAGTGGAGAGCGACAGGGTAATTCACCCCTCCACTTT. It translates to CASSGERQGNSPLHF.

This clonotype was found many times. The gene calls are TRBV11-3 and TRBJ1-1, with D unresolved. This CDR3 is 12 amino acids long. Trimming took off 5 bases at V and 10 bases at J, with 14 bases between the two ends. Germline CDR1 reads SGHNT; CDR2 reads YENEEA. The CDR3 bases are TGTGCCAGCAGCCCCGGGTCTGTTGTAGCTTTCTTT. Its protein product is CASSPGSVVAFF.

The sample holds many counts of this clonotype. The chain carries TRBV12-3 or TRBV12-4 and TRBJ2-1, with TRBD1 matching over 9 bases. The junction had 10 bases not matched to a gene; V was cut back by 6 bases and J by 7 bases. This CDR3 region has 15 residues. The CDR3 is CASSYRGRGVNEQFF. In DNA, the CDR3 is TGTGCCAGCAGCTACAGGGGGCGCGGGGTGAATGAGCAGTTCTTC.

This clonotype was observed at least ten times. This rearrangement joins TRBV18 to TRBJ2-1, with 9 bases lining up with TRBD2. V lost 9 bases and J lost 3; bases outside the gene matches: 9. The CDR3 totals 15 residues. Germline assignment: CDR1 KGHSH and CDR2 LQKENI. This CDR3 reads CASGVAGAHYNEQFF. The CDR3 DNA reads TGTGCCAGTGGAGTAGCGGGGGCACACTACAATGAGCAGTTCTTC.

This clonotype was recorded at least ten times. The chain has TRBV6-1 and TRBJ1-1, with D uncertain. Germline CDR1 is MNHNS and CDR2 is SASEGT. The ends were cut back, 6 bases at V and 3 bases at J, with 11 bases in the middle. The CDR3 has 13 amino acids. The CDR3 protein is CASRQAGYTEAFF. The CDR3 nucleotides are TGTGCCAGCAGGCAGGCCGGGTACACTGAAGCTTTCTTT.

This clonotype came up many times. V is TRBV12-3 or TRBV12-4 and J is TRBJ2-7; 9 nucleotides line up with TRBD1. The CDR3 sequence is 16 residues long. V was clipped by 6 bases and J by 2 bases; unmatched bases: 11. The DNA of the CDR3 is TGTGCCAGCAGCGTCGCAGGGGGACAGGGCCCCTACGAGCAGTACTTC. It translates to CASSVAGGQGPYEQYF.